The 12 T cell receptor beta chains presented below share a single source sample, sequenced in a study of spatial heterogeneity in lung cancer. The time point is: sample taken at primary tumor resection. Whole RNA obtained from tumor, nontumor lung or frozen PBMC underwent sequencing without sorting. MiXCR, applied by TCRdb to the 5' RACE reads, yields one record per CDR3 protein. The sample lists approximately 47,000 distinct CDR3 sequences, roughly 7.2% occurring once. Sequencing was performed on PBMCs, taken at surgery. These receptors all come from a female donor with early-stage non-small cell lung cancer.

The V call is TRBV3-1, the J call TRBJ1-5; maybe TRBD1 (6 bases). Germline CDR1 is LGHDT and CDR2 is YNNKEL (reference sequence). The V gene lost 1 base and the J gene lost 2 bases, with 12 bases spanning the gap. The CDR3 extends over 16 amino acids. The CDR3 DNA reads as TGTGCCAGCAGCCAAGGGGGGGGGCGAGGCAATCAGCCCCAGCATTTT. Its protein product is CASSQGGGRGNQPQHF.

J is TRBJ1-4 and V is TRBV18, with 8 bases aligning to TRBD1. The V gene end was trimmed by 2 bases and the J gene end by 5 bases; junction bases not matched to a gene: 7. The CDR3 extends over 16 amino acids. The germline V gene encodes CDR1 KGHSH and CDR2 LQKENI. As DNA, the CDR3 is TGTGCCAGCTCACCAGCAGCCGGGACAGGAAATGAAAAACTGTTTTTT. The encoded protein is CASSPAAGTGNEKLFF.

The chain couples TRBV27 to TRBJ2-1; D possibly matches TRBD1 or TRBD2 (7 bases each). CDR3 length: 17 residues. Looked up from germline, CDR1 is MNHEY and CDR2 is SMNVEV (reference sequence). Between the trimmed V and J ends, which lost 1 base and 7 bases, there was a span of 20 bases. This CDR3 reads CASSLFRGGLQGNEQFF. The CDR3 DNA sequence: TGTGCCAGCAGTTTATTCAGGGGGGGACTACAAGGAAATGAGCAGTTCTTC.

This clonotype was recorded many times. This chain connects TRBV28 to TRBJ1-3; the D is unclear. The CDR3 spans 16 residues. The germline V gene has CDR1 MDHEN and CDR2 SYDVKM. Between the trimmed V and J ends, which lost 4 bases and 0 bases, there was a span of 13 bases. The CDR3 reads CASSSLNVSSGNTIYF. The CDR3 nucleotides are TGTGCCAGCAGTTCCCTGAATGTCAGCTCTGGAAACACCATATATTTT.

For the CDR3, the DNA is TGTGCCAGCAGCTCGACAGGGTGGATAAACGAGCAGTACTTC. This gives the protein CASSSTGWINEQYF. This sequence joins TRBV11-2 and TRBJ2-7, with 7 bases identical to TRBD1. CDR1 and CDR2 (germline): SGHAT, FQNNGV. This CDR3 is 14 amino acids long. V was clipped by 4 bases and J by 5 bases; unmatched bases: 8.

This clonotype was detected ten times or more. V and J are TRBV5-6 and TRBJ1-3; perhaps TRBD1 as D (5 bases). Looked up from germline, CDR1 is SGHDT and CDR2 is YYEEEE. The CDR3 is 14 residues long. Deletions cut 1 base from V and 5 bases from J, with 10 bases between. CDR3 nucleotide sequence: TGTGCCAGCAGCTTGAACAGGATACGAAACACCATATATTTT. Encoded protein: CASSLNRIRNTIYF.

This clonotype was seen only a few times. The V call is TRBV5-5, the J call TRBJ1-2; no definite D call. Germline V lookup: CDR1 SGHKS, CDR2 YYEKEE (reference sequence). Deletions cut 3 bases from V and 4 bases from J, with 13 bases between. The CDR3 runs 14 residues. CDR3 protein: CASSSQVQIYGYTF. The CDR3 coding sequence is TGTGCCAGCAGCTCCCAGGTCCAGATCTATGGCTACACCTTC.

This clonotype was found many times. CDR3 DNA: TGCGCCAGCAGCCTTACAGGGGCCCACAATTATAGCAATCAGCCCCAGCATTTT. Residues: CASSLTGAHNYSNQPQHF. The chain is built from TRBV4-1 and TRBJ1-5; TRBD1 aligns across 7 bases. J was trimmed by 0 bases and V by 4 bases; bases with no gene match: 12. The CDR3 contains 18 residues. Germline-derived CDR1 and CDR2 are MGHRA and YSYEKL.

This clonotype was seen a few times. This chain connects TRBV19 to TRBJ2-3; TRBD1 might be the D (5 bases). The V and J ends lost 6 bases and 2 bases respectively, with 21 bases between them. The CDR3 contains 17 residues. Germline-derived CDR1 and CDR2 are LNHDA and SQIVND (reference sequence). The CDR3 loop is CASSPTRRVWHTDTQYF. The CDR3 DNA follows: TGTGCCAGTAGCCCCACCCGCAGGGTATGGCACACAGATACGCAGTATTTT.

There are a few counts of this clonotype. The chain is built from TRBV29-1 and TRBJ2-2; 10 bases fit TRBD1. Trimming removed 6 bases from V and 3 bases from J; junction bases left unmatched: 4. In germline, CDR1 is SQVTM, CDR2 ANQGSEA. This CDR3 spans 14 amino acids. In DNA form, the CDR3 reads TGCAGCGTGGTTGGGACAGGGGACACCGGGGAGCTGTTTTTT. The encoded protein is CSVVGTGDTGELFF.

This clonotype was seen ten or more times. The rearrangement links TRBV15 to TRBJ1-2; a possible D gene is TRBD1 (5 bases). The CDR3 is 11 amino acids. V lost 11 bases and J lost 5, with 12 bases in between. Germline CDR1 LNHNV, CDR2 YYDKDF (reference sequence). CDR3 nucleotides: TGTGCCTCGAGCGGGGGGTATGGCTACACCTTC. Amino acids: CASSGGYGYTF.

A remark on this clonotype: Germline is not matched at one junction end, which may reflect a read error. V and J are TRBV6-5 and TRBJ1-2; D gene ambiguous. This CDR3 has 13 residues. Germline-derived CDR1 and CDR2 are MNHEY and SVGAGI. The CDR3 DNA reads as TGTGCCAGCAGCACCGTAGCTAACTATGGCTACAACTTC. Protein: CASSTVANYGYNF.